This T cell receptor beta chain was sequenced for a study of T cell repertoires in cytomegalovirus infection. Study results and caveats: Clonotype analysis showed dominance of the ex vivo response by HLA-C-restricted CMV-specific TCR beta clonotypes.

Each CDR3 protein gets one entry after TCRdb re-called the reads with MiXCR. This table holds about 150,000 distinct CDR3 sequences, less than 25% found once. Germline CDR1 is SQVTM and CDR2 is ANQGSEA. The CDR3 runs to 13 residues. V gave up 4 bases and J gave up 3 bases, with 12 bases separating them. Concerning this clonotype itself: No antigen is known for it.

Sequencing input: PBMCs. This chain uses TRBV29-1 with TRBJ1-1, with no clear D. The source of this sequence is a human donor in good health (CMV status not recorded). Some clones in this sample may be carry-over from other donors' samples. CDR3 protein: CSVVGLYDTEAFF. CDR3 nucleotides: TGCAGCGTTGTGGGTCTTTACGACACTGAAGCTTTCTTT. The full variable domain, its missing parts supplied by reference TRBV29-1 and TRBJ1-1, is SAVISQKPSRDICQRGTSLTIQCQVDSQVTMMFWYRQQPGQSLTLIATANQGSEATYESGFVIDKFPISRPNLTFSTLTVSNMSPEDSSIYLCSVVGLYDTEAFFGQGTRLTVV.